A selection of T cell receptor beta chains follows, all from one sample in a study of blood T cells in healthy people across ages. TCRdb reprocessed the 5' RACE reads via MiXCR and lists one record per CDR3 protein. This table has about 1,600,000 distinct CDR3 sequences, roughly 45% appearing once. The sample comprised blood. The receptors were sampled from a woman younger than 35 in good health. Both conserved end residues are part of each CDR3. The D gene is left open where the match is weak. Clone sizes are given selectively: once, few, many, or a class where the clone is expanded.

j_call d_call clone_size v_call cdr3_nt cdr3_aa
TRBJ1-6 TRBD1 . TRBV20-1 TGCAGTGCTAGAGATATTCAGGGGGCTTCACCCCTCCACTTT CSARDIQGASPLHF
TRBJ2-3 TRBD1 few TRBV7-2 TGTGCCAGCAGCTTAGTAGGGACAGTTAGCACAGATACGCAGTATTTT CASSLVGTVSTDTQYF
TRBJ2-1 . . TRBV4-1 TGCGCCAGCAGCCCAGCGGGACAGTTCTACAATGAGCAGTTCTTC CASSPAGQFYNEQFF
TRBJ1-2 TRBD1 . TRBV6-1 TGTGCCAGCACCTTGGGACAGCAAGAAGCTAACTATGGCTACACCTTC CASTLGQQEANYGYTF
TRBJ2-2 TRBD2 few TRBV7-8 TGTGCCAGCAGCTTAGCGGGAGGGCCCTCCGGGGAGCTGTTTTTT CASSLAGGPSGELFF
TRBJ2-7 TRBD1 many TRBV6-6 TGTGCCAGCAGTGCCGACAGGGGTTCCTACGAGCAGTACTTC CASSADRGSYEQYF
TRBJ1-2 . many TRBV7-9 TGTGCCAGCAGCTTAGATCATGGCTACACCTTC CASSLDHGYTF
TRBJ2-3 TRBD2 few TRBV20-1 TGCAGTGGGGCCGTAGCGGGGGGCACAGATACGCAGTATTTT CSGAVAGGTDTQYF
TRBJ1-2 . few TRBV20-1 TGCAGTGCCAATACAGGGAACTATGGCTACACCTTC CSANTGNYGYTF
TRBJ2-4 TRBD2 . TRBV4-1 TGCGCCAGCAGCCAAACCAGGACTAGCGGGATTATGGATGTCACCAAAAACATTCAGTACTTC CASSQTRTSGIMDVTKNIQYF
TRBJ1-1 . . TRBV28 TGTGCCAGCAGTTTATCGTCGGTTGAAGCTTTCTTT CASSLSSVEAFF
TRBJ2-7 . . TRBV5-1 TGCGCCAGCAGCGCTACCTCCGGGCCGCCCTACAATGAGCAGTACTTC CASSATSGPPYNEQYF
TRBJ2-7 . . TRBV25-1 TGTGCCAGCAGTGGGGGGGTACGCGGCTCCTACAATGAGCAGTACTTC CASSGGVRGSYNEQYF
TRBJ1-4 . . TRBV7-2 TGTGCCAGCAGCTTCGATCCCGGGACGACGGGTGAAAAACTGTTTTTT CASSFDPGTTGEKLFF
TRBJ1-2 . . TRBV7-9 TGTGCCAGCAGCCCCGGCAAGGGGTTTTTGAGCTACACCTTC CASSPGKGFLSYTF
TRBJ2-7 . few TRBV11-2 TGTGCCAGCAGCTATGGGGCCCTTCGGGAGCAGTACTTC CASSYGALREQYF
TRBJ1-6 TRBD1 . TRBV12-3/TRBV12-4 TGTGCCAGCACCCGCGGACAGGGGATCCCCCTCCACTTT CASTRGQGIPLHF
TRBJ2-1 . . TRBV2 TGTGCCAGCGCCAATCAAAGATCTGACAATGAGCAGTTCTTC CASANQRSDNEQFF
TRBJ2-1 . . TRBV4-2 TGTGCCAGCAGCCAAGTAACCGCCCTAGAGACCAATGAGCAGTTCTTC CASSQVTALETNEQFF
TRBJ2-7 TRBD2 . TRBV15 TGTGCCACCAGCACCAGTAGCGGGATTGGGGAGCAGTACTTC CATSTSSGIGEQYF
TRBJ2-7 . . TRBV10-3 TGTGCCATCAGTGAGCCGGATCCCGCGTTGGGTGAGCAGTACTTC CAISEPDPALGEQYF
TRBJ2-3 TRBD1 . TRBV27 TGTGCCAGCAAGGACAGGATTTTTGAGACGCAGTATTTT CASKDRIFETQYF
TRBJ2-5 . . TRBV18 TGTGCCAGCTCACCATGGGGCGACTTCCAAGAGACCCGGTACTTC CASSPWGDFQETRYF
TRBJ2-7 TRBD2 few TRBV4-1 TGCGCCAGCAGCCAAATAGCGGGGCTCTACGAGCAGTACTTC CASSQIAGLYEQYF
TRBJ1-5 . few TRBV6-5 TGTGCCAGCAGTTTGGTAGAGGGCCAGCCCCAGCATTTT CASSLVEGQPQHF
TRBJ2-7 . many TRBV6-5 TGTGCCAGCAGTTACGGGAACTACGAGCAGTACTTC CASSYGNYEQYF
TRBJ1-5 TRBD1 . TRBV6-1 TGTGCCAGCATCGGGGGACAGAGCAATCAGCCCCAGCATTTT CASIGGQSNQPQHF
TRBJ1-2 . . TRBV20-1 TGCAGTGCTAGCTGCGGGGCCGGAGATGGCTACACCTTC CSASCGAGDGYTF
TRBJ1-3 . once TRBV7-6 TGTGCCAGCAGCTTAATGCCGCTGAGCTCTGGAAACACCATATATTTT CASSLMPLSSGNTIYF
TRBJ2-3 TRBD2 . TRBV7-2 TGTGCCAGCAGCATTAGCGGGACCCCATACACAGATACGCAGTATTTT CASSISGTPYTDTQYF